Sequencing of this T cell receptor (beta chain) was carried out in a study of shared clonotypes between healthy human individuals. Whole-study findings and limits: Researchers found naive subsets generally carried larger estimated richness than memory subsets.

To note about this clone: Its antigen is still unknown.

Germline V gene data show CDR1 as SGHAT and CDR2 as FQNNGV. Trimming removed 5 bases from V and 6 bases from J, with 6 bases in between. The CDR3 totals 11 residues. The repertoire was sequenced with immunoSEQ multiplex PCR; TCRdb's copy has only in-frame clones and lacks some. Among about 1.1 million clones, roughly 80% were seen once, and the ten largest hold roughly 0.83%. The chain is built from TRBV11-2 and TRBJ2-3; D ambiguous. Sequenced sample: memory CD4+ T cells from PBMCs. Subset meaning: CD45RA-negative fraction. This TCR was sampled from a man between 18 and 29 years old in good health. Some clones in this sample may be carry-over from other donors' samples. CDR3 bases: TGTGCCAGCAGCGCGAGGGATACGCAGTATTTT. Translating gives CASSARDTQYF.